This record concerns one TCR beta chain sequence. This record belongs to a study of blood T cell repertoires in COVID-19. Study information: Both acute and convalescent COVID-19 samples were obtained from the United States, Italy and Spain. T cells, B-cell-depleted T cells, or PBMCs provided the cDNA or gDNA that served as material.

Libraries were prepared by immunoSEQ multiplex PCR; TCRdb keeps only in-frame clonotypes and omits some of them. The sample has tens of thousands of clones, around 79% seen once; the top ten hold about 26%. Looked up from germline, CDR1 is SGHDT and CDR2 is YYEEEE. V lost 0 bases, J lost 2 bases, and 11 bases lay in between. This CDR3 is 15 amino acids long. This chain connects TRBV5-6 to TRBJ2-5; D is unresolved. What was sequenced was peripheral blood. The receptor was derived from a man aged 60 to 75 with active or convalescent COVID-19. The CDR3: CASSLVVGQQETQYF. Here the CDR3 DNA reads TGTGCCAGCAGCTTGGTGGTTGGGCAGCAAGAGACCCAGTACTTC. Variable domain in full (rest from reference TRBV5-6 and TRBJ2-5): DAGVTQSPTHLIKTRGQQVTLRCSPKSGHDTVSWYQQALGQGPQFIFQYYEEEERQRGNFPDRFSGHQFPNYSSELNVNALLLGDSALYLCASSLVVGQQETQYFGPGTRLLVL.